The 17 T cell receptor beta chains presented below share a single source sample, sequenced in a study of shared clonotypes between healthy human individuals. TCRdb's table, derived via immunoSEQ multiplex PCR, lists solely in-frame clones and lacks some. Of 2.3 million or so clones listed, approximately 95% are singletons. Sequences were obtained from naive CD4+ T cells from PBMCs. Regarding subset: CD45RA+ positively selected. Every receptor here comes from a man younger than 35 in good health. Some clones in this sample may be carry-over from other donors' samples.

The gene calls are TRBV6-1 and TRBJ1-1; D is unclear. Per germline, CDR1 MNHNS and CDR2 SASEGT. The V and J ends lost 5 bases and 2 bases respectively, with 9 bases between them. The CDR3 contains 13 residues. CDR3 residues: CASSITANTEAFF. The CDR3 region has the DNA TGTGCCAGCAGTATAACAGCTAACACTGAAGCTTTCTTT.

The V call is TRBV7-9, the J call TRBJ2-7, with D perhaps matching TRBD2 (5 bases). Germline CDR1 SEHNR, CDR2 FQNEAQ (reference sequence). Trimming left V 2 bases short and J 4 bases short, with 15 bases between. CDR3 length: 15 residues. The CDR3 reads CASSLWAGPQYEQYF. In DNA, the CDR3 is TGTGCCAGCAGCTTATGGGCGGGCCCCCAGTACGAGCAGTACTTC.

The V and J genes are TRBV18 and TRBJ1-5; D is uncertain. Germline V gene lookup returns CDR1 KGHSH and CDR2 LQKENI. V lost 2 bases to trimming and J lost 7 bases, with 12 bases between them. This CDR3 comprises 14 residues. As DNA, the CDR3 is TGTGCCAGCTCACCAGTGGAGGGCCCACAGCCCCAGCATTTT. Its translation: CASSPVEGPQPQHF.

CDR3 in DNA: TGTGCCAGCAGCCTCCGGCGCTTGGCTGAGCAGTTCTTC. Protein product: CASSLRRLAEQFF. The chain combines TRBV28 with TRBJ2-1; no clear D. The V end lost 6 bases, the J end lost 9 bases, and 15 bases lay between the germline ends. The CDR3 consists of 13 residues. CDR1 and CDR2 (germline): MDHEN, SYDVKM.

This CDR3 reads CASSDRLTGGERVEPEAFF. The CDR3 DNA follows: TGTGCCAGCAGTGACCGACTGACAGGGGGCGAAAGGGTTGAACCTGAAGCTTTCTTT. J is TRBJ1-1 and V is TRBV6-4, with 10 positions matching TRBD1. The V gene's germline CDR1 is MRHNA and CDR2 SNTAGT. The CDR3 is 19 amino acids. V lost 2 bases and J lost 6; bases outside the gene matches: 18.

This sequence joins TRBV9 and TRBJ2-3; D gene uncertain. The CDR3 runs to 15 residues. V lost 0 bases, J lost 2 bases, and 10 bases lay in between. CDR1 is SGDLS, CDR2 YYNGEE, per germline. CDR3 amino acids: CASSVGTHDTDTQYF. In DNA form, the CDR3 reads TGTGCCAGCAGCGTAGGGACCCACGACACAGATACGCAGTATTTT.

The chain couples TRBV28 to TRBJ2-6; the match to TRBD1 covers 8 bases. The CDR3 totals 18 residues. Germline loops: CDR1 MDHEN, CDR2 SYDVKM. The trim removed 10 bases at V and 0 bases at J, leaving 14 bases unmatched. The CDR3 spells CATLPLQGGYSGANVLTF. In nucleotides, the CDR3 is TGTGCCACCCTCCCTTTACAGGGGGGATACTCTGGGGCCAACGTCCTGACTTTC.

This clone showed up just once. In DNA, the CDR3 is TGTGCCAGCAGCCTATCTTGGGGACAGGGGTCCTACGAGCAGTACTTC. Residues: CASSLSWGQGSYEQYF. The rearrangement links TRBV4-2 to TRBJ2-7, with TRBD1 matching 10 bases. V gave up 4 bases and J gave up 1 base; unmatched junction bases: 7. Germline V gives CDR1 LGHNA, CDR2 YNFKEQ. The length of the CDR3 is 16 residues.

J is TRBJ1-2 and V is TRBV4-1; 7 nucleotides agree with TRBD1. Germline-derived CDR1 and CDR2 are MGHRA and YSYEKL. CDR3 size: 19 residues. After removal of 2 bases from V and 0 bases from J, the junction contained 15 bases not matched to a gene. The CDR3 nucleotides read TGCGCCAGCAGCCAACCATTGGGGGACAGATTACTTGCTAACTATGGCTACACCTTC. It specifies CASSQPLGDRLLANYGYTF.

Notes on this clone: An end of the junction differs from the germline gene, which may be a read error. The chain combines TRBV14 with TRBJ2-1; D may be TRBD2 (5 bases). CDR3 size: 13 residues. CDR1 and CDR2 (germline): SGHDN, FVKESK. The CDR3 DNA reads TGTGCCAGCAGCCAACGGATGGGGAGTTACGTGCTCTTC. This gives the protein CASSQRMGSYVLF.

The V call is TRBV29-1, the J call TRBJ2-3; D gene unclear. Per germline, CDR1 SQVTM and CDR2 ANQGSEA. V lost 2 bases and J 0 bases, leaving 9 bases between the germline ends. This CDR3 has 14 residues. This chain's CDR3 is CSVESGASTDTQYF. The CDR3 region has the DNA TGCAGCGTTGAATCTGGCGCTAGCACAGATACGCAGTATTTT.

The V gene is TRBV7-9, the J gene TRBJ1-2, with 8 bases that match TRBD1. From germline, CDR1 is SEHNR and CDR2 FQNEAQ (reference sequence). CDR3 length equals 16 residues. J was trimmed by 5 bases and V by 4 bases; bases with no gene match: 12. The CDR3: CASSYHLGQDVYGYTF. The CDR3 coding sequence is TGTGCCAGCAGCTACCATCTGGGACAGGACGTTTATGGCTACACCTTC.

The rearrangement links TRBV7-9 to TRBJ2-5; D gene uncertain. V was clipped by 4 bases and J by 7 bases, with 25 bases between them. The germline CDR1 and CDR2 sequences are SEHNR and FQNEAQ (reference sequence). The CDR3 covers 17 residues. This chain's CDR3 is CASSSGPEASKLGTQYF. The CDR3 DNA reads TGTGCCAGCAGCTCCGGCCCTGAGGCCTCGAAATTGGGGACCCAGTACTTC.

As DNA, the CDR3 is TGCGCCAGCAGCTTGGAAGGGACAGGATATGGCTACACCTTC. Its protein product is CASSLEGTGYGYTF. The chain carries TRBV5-1 and TRBJ1-2; 8 bases fit TRBD1. This CDR3 comprises 14 residues. Germline lookup yields CDR1 SGHRS and CDR2 YFSETQ. V gave up 0 bases and J gave up 5 bases; unmatched junction bases: 3. Supplemented by reference TRBV5-1 and TRBJ1-2, the full variable domain reads KAGVTQTPRYLIKTRGQQVTLSCSPISGHRSVSWYQQTPGQGLQFLFEYFSETQRNKGNFPGRFSGRQFSNSRSEMNVSTLELGDSALYLCASSLEGTGYGYTFGSGTRLTVV.

This chain links TRBV29-1 with TRBJ1-1, with D possibly being TRBD1 (5 bases). The length of the CDR3 is 14 residues. The germline V gene has CDR1 SQVTM and CDR2 ANQGSEA. V was trimmed by 6 bases and J by 0 bases, leaving 14 bases between them. For the CDR3, the DNA is TGCAGCGTCTCCAAGACAGTCATGAACACTGAAGCTTTCTTT. It codes for CSVSKTVMNTEAFF.

The chain recombines TRBV27 with TRBJ1-5, with D hard to call. The CDR3 consists of 12 residues. Germline V gives CDR1 MNHEY, CDR2 SMNVEV (reference sequence). Between the trimmed V and J ends, which lost 8 bases and 3 bases, there was a span of 8 bases. CDR3 sequence reads: CASGWANQPQHF. CDR3 DNA sequence: TGTGCCAGCGGTTGGGCCAATCAGCCCCAGCATTTT.

The chain links TRBV19 to TRBJ2-7; TRBD1 aligns across 9 bases. Germline loops: CDR1 LNHDA, CDR2 SQIVND (reference sequence). V dropped 7 bases and J dropped 2; count of bases not matched to a gene: 6. The CDR3 contains 14 residues. The CDR3, as DNA: TGTGCCAGTAACCCGGGACAGGGCACCTACGAGCAGTACTTC. This gives the protein CASNPGQGTYEQYF.